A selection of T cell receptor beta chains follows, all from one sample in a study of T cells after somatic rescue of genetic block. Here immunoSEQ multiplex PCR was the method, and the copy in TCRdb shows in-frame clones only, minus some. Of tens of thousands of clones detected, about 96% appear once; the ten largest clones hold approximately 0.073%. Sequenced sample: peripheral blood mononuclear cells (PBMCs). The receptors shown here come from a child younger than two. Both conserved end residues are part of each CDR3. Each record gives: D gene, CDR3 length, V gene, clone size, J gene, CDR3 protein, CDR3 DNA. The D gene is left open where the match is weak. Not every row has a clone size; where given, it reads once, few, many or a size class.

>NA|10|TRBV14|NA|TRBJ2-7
CASSQVEQYF
TGTGCCAGCAGCCAAGTCGAGCAGTACTTC
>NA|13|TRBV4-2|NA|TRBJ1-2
CASSQDRGDGYTF
TGTGCCAGCAGCCAAGATAGGGGGGATGGCTACACCTTC
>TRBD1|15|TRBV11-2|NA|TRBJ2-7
CASSTRDRGAYEQYF
TGTGCCAGCAGCACCCGGGACAGGGGAGCCTACGAGCAGTACTTC
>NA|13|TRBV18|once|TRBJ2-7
CASSRDGPYEQYF
TGTGCCAGCTCACGGGACGGCCCCTACGAGCAGTACTTC
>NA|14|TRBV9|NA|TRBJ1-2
CASSVATANYGYTF
TGTGCCAGCAGCGTAGCTACCGCCAACTATGGCTACACCTTC
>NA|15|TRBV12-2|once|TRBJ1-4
CASPRNYRVGEKLFF
TGTGCAAGTCCCCGCAACTACCGCGTCGGAGAAAAACTGTTTTTT
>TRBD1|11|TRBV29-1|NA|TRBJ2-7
CSVTTGGEQYF
TGCAGCGTTACAACAGGGGGCGAGCAGTACTTC
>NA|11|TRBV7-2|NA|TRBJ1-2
CASSLGWGYTF
TGTGCCAGCAGCTTAGGATGGGGCTACACCTTC
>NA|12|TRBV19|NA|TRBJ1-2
CASSSRIGGYTF
TGTGCCAGTAGTTCTAGAATCGGTGGCTACACCTTC
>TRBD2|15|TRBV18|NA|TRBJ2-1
CASSQTSGVNNEQFF
TGTGCCAGCTCACAGACTAGCGGGGTGAACAATGAGCAGTTCTTC
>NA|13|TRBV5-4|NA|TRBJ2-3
CASSPRDTDTQYF
TGTGCCAGCAGCCCCCGGGACACAGATACGCAGTATTTT
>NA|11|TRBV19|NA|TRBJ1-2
CASSIRGGYTF
TGTGCCAGTAGTATCAGGGGCGGCTACACCTTC
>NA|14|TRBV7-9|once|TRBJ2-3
CASSFPGITDTQYF
TGTGCCAGCAGCTTTCCGGGGATCACAGATACGCAGTATTTT
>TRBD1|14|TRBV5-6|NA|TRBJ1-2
CASSLTGGYYGYTF
TGTGCCAGCAGCTTAACAGGGGGCTACTATGGCTACACCTTC
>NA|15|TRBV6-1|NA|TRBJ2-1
CASSEVLAPTGEQFF
TGTGCCAGCAGTGAAGTTCTAGCTCCTACGGGTGAGCAGTTCTTC
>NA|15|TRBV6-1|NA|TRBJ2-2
CASIKRTSLTGELFF
TGTGCCAGCATAAAGAGGACCTCTCTCACCGGGGAGCTGTTTTTT
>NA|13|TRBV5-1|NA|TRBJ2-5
CASSLSIGETQYF
TGCGCCAGCAGCTTGTCGATCGGTGAGACCCAGTACTTC
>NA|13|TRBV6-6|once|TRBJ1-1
CASSKRGRTEAFF
TGTGCCAGCAGTAAAAGGGGGAGGACTGAAGCTTTCTTT
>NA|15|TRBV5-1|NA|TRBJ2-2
CASSLVSGTTGELFF
TGCGCCAGCAGCTTGGTTAGCGGAACCACCGGGGAGCTGTTTTTT
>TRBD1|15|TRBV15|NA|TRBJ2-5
CATSRDGQGQETQYF
TGTGCCACCAGCAGAGATGGACAGGGGCAAGAGACCCAGTACTTC
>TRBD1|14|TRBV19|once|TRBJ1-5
CASTPDRLNQPQHF
TGTGCCAGTACTCCGGACAGGCTTAATCAGCCCCAGCATTTT
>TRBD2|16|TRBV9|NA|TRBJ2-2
CASSGGLAEITGELFF
TGTGCCAGCAGCGGGGGACTAGCGGAGATCACCGGGGAGCTGTTTTTT
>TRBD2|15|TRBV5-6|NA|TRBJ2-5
CASSLFGTSEETQYF
TGTGCCAGCAGCTTGTTTGGGACTAGCGAAGAGACCCAGTACTTC